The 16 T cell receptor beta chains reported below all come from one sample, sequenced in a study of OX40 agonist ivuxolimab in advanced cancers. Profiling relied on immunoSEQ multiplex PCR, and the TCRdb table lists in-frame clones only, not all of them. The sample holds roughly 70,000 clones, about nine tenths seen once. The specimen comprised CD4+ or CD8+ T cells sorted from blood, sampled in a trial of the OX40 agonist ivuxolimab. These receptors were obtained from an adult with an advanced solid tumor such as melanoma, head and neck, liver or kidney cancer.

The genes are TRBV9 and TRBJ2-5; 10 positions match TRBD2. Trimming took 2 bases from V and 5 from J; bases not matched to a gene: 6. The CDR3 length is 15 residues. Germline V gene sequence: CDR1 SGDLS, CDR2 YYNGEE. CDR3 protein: CASSVGGTSVETQYF. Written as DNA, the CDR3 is TGTGCCAGCAGCGTCGGGGGGACTAGCGTTGAGACCCAGTACTTC.

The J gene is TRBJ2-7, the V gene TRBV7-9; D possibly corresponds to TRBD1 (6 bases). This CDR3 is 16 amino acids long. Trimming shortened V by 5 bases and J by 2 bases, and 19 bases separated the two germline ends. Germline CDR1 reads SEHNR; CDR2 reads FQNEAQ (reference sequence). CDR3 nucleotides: TGTGCCAGCAGCACGACAGGACAGTCCCCTACCTACGAGCAGTACTTC. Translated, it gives CASSTTGQSPTYEQYF.

The CDR3 loop reads CASSQESKHGNTIYF. The CDR3 DNA follows: TGCGCCAGCAGCCAAGAAAGTAAGCATGGAAACACCATATATTTT. V is TRBV4-1 and J is TRBJ1-3; D gene uncertain. The CDR3 extends over 15 amino acids. Trimming stripped 0 bases from V and 3 bases from J, with 9 bases between. Germline CDR1 MGHRA, CDR2 YSYEKL.

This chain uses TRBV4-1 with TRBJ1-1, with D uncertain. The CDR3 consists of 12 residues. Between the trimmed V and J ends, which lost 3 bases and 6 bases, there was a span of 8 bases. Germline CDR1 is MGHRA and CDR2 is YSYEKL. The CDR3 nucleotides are TGCGCCAGCAGCCACCGTCCCCCTGAAGCTTTCTTT. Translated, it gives CASSHRPPEAFF.

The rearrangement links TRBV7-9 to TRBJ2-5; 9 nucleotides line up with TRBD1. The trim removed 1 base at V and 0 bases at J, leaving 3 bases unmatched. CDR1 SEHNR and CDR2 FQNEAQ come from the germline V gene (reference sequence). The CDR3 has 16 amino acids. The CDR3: CASSLDRGLDQETQYF. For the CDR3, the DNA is TGTGCCAGCAGCTTAGACAGGGGGCTGGACCAAGAGACCCAGTACTTC.

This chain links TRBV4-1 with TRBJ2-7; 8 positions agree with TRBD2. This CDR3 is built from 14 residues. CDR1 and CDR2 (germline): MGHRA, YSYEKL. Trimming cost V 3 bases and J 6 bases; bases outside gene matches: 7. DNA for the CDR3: TGCGCCAGCAGCCATATAACCGGGACTAGCGAGCAGTACTTC. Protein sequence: CASSHITGTSEQYF.

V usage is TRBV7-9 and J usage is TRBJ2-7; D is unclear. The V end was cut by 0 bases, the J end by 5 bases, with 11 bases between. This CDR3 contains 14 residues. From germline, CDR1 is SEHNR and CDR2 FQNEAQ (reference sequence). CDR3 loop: CASSLAGLKDEQYF. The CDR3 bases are TGTGCCAGCAGCTTAGCGGGATTGAAGGACGAGCAGTACTTC.

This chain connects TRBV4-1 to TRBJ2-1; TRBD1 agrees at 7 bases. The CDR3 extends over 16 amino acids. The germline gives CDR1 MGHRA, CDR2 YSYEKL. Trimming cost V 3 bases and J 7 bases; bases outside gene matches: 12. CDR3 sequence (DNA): TGCGCCAGCAGCCACACTAAAGGACAGGAATCGAATGAGCAGTTCTTC. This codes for CASSHTKGQESNEQFF.

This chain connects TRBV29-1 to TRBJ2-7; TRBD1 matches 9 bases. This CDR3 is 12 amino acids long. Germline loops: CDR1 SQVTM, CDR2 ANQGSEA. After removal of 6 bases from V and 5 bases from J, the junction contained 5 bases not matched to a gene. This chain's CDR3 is CSVPGTGNEQYF. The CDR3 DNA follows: TGCAGCGTACCCGGGACAGGGAACGAGCAGTACTTC.

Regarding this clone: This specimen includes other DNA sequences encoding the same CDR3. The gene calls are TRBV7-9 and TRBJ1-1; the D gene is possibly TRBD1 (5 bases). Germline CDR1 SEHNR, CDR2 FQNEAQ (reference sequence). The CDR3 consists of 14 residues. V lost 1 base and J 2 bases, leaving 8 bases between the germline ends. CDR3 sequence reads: CASSLVRGNTEAFF. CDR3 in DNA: TGTGCCAGCAGCTTAGTGAGGGGAAACACTGAAGCTTTCTTT.

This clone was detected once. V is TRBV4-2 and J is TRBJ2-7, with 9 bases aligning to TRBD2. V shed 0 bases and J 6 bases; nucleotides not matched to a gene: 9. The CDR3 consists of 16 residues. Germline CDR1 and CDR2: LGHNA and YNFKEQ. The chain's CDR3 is CASSQEVLAGVREQYF. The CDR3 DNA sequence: TGTGCCAGCAGCCAAGAGGTATTAGCGGGAGTTCGCGAGCAGTACTTC.

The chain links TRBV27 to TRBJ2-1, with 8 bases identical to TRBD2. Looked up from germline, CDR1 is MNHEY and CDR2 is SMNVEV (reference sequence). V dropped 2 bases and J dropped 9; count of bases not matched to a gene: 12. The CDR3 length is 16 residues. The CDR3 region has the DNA TGTGCCAGCAGTTTACTAGGAGGCCTAGCGGGTCCTGAGCAGTTCTTC. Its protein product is CASSLLGGLAGPEQFF.

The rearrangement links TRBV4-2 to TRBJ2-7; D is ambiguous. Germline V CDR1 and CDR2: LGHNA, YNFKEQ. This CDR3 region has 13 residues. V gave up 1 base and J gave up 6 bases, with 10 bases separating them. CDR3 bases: TGTGCCAGCAGCCAAGGAGTGGAAAGCGAGCAGTACTTC. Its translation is CASSQGVESEQYF.

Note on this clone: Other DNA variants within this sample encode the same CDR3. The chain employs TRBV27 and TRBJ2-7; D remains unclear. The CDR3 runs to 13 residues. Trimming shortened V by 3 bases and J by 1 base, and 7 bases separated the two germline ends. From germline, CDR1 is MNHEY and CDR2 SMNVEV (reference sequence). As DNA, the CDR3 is TGTGCCAGCAGTTTGGATCCATCCTACGAGCAGTACTTC. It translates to CASSLDPSYEQYF.

CDR3 DNA sequence: TGTGCCAGCACCGGAGGGGGCCTAGAAGCTTTCTTT. Translation gives CASTGGGLEAFF. The chain uses TRBV7-9 and TRBJ1-1, with TRBD1 identical over 7 bases. The ends lost 7 bases at V and 8 bases at J; junction bases unmatched: 7. The CDR3 covers 12 residues. Germline V CDR1 and CDR2: SEHNR, FQNEAQ (reference sequence).

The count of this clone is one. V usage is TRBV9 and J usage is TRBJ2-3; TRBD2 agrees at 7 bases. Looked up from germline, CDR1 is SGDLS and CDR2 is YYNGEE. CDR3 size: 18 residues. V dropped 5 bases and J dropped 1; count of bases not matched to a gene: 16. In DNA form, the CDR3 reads TGTGCCAGCAGTAGTAACAGTGGAGAGCGGGACCGCACAGATACGCAGTATTTT. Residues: CASSSNSGERDRTDTQYF. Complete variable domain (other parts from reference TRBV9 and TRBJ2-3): DSGVTQTPKHLITATGQRVTLRCSPRSGDLSVYWYQQSLDQGLQFLIQYYNGEERAKGNILERFSAQQFPDLHSELNLSSLELGDSALYFCASSSNSGERDRTDTQYFGPGTRLTVL.